This T cell receptor beta chain was recovered during a study of blood T cells in healthy people across ages. General study findings and limits: Per million T cells, TCR beta diversity dropped about linearly as age rose. PBMCs were not sorted, which prevented a conclusive comparison of naive versus antigen-experienced cells. Long-lived donors exceeded aged donors in naive CD4+ cells and diversity.

Points on this clonotype: What it binds is unknown.

Each donor had ten milliliters of peripheral blood drawn. Combining a sample-barcoded 5' primer with a J-beta primer mix, a second PCR ran for roughly 6 to 11 cycles. TCRdb called the 5' RACE reads again in MiXCR, with one record for every CDR3 protein. The sample carries about a million distinct CDR3 sequences, around 49% recorded once. The source is a man aged 25-40 years in good health. The sequenced material came from blood.

DNA for the CDR3: TGTGCCACCGGGTCGGGCCAGTTGTTCCCAGATACGCAGTATTTT. Amino acids: CATGSGQLFPDTQYF. The chain employs TRBV24-1 and TRBJ2-3; no clear D. Trimming took 9 bases from V and 4 from J, leaving 19 bases between them. The CDR3 is 15 amino acids. CDR1 and CDR2 from the germline V gene are KGHDR and SFDVKD.